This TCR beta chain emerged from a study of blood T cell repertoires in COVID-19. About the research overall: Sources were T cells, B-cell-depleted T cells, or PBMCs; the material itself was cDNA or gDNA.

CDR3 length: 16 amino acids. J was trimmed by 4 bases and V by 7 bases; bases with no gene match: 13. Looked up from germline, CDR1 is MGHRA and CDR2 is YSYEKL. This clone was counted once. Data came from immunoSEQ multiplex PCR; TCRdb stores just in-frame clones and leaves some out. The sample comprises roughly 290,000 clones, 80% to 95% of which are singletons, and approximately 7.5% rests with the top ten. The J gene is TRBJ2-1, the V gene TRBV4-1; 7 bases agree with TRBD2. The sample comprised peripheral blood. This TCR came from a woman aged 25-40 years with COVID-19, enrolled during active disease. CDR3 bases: TGCGCCAGCACTCAACGGCCTAGCGGAACTTACAATGAGCAGTTCTTC. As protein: CASTQRPSGTYNEQFF.